A single sample gave rise to the 20 T cell receptor beta chains below, sequenced in a study of shared clonotypes between healthy human individuals. TCRdb keeps only in-frame clones here, not all; method: immunoSEQ multiplex PCR. The data show more than 2,000,000 clones, over 85% seen once. Material: naive CD4+ T cells sorted from blood. Subset defined: CD45RA+ positively selected. These receptors came from a young man in good health.

The CDR3 loop reads CASSPTTGRLNTEAFF. DNA of the CDR3: TGCGCCAGCAGCCCCACGACAGGGAGGCTTAACACTGAAGCTTTCTTT. V usage is TRBV5-1 and J usage is TRBJ1-1, with TRBD1 identical over 7 bases. The CDR3 consists of 16 residues. Germline V gives CDR1 SGHRS, CDR2 YFSETQ. V lost 4 bases, J lost 2 bases, and 11 bases stayed unmatched.

The CDR3 protein is CASSDRGPKGYTF. The CDR3 DNA reads TGTGCCAGCAGTGATCGGGGGCCCAAAGGCTACACCTTC. The J gene is TRBJ1-2, the V gene TRBV2; D might be TRBD1 (6 bases). CDR3 length: 13 amino acids. Trimming shortened V by 3 bases and J by 8 bases, and 13 bases separated the two germline ends. CDR1 SNHLY and CDR2 FYNNEI come from the germline V gene. The full variable domain, its missing parts supplied by reference TRBV2 and TRBJ1-2, is EPEVTQTPSHQVTQMGQEVILRCVPISNHLYFYWYRQILGQKVEFLVSFYNNEISEKSEIFDDQFSVERPDGSNFTLKIRSTKLEDSAMYFCASSDRGPKGYTFGSGTRLTVV.

V gene TRBV6-6 combines with J gene TRBJ2-6, with D possibly being TRBD1 or TRBD2 (5 bases each). The V and J ends lost 0 bases and 2 bases respectively, with 5 bases between them. This CDR3 spans 15 amino acids. Looked up from germline, CDR1 is MNHNY and CDR2 is SVGAGI (reference sequence). CDR3: CASSYSGAGANVLTF. The CDR3 DNA follows: TGTGCCAGCAGTTACTCGGGGGCTGGGGCCAACGTCCTGACTTTC.

This clone has just one count. In the same sample, other DNA sequences code for this CDR3. The V gene is TRBV5-1, the J gene TRBJ1-2; no clear D gene. The germline V and J ends were trimmed by 0 bases and 0 bases, with 9 bases remaining between them. Germline V gene data show CDR1 as SGHRS and CDR2 as YFSETQ. The CDR3 runs 15 residues. The CDR3: CASSLGGNSNYGYTF. The CDR3 nucleotides are TGCGCCAGCAGCTTGGGAGGAAACTCTAACTATGGCTACACCTTC.

This CDR3 is CASSLTGTGTYEQYF. CDR3 bases: TGCGCCAGCAGCCTCACCGGGACAGGGACCTACGAGCAGTACTTC. The genes are TRBV5-1 and TRBJ2-7; 9 nucleotides align to TRBD1. CDR3 size: 15 residues. With 4 bases clipped from V and 2 bases from J, the junction kept 7 bases outside the gene matches. In germline, CDR1 is SGHRS, CDR2 YFSETQ.

V is TRBV6-1 and J is TRBJ2-7; either TRBD1 or TRBD2 may fit D (5 bases each). The CDR3 consists of 14 residues. Trimming pared 6 bases from V and 0 bases from J, leaving 12 bases between. Germline loops: CDR1 MNHNS, CDR2 SASEGT. The CDR3 loop is CASRRRDGSYEQYF. CDR3 bases: TGTGCCAGCAGACGCCGGGACGGCTCCTACGAGCAGTACTTC.

A note on this clone: The same CDR3 arises from other DNA sequences in this sample as well. The chain recombines TRBV28 with TRBJ2-5, with unresolved D. The CDR3 runs to 11 residues. The ends were cut back, 2 bases at V and 5 bases at J, with 3 bases in the middle. Germline V gives CDR1 MDHEN, CDR2 SYDVKM. CDR3 sequence reads: CASSLGETQYF. CDR3 nucleotides: TGTGCCAGCAGTTTAGGCGAGACCCAGTACTTC.

The rearrangement links TRBV20-1 to TRBJ2-7; possibly TRBD2 for D (6 bases). CDR3 length: 11 residues. Germline V gives CDR1 DFQATT, CDR2 SNEGSKA (reference sequence). V was clipped by 5 bases and J by 6 bases, with 11 bases between them. CDR3 nucleotide sequence: TGCAGTGCTTCCGGACTAACCGAGCAGTACTTC. Its protein product is CSASGLTEQYF.

The rearrangement links TRBV5-1 to TRBJ2-5, with D uncertain. Trimming cost V 1 base and J 4 bases, with 5 bases left between them. This CDR3 spans 12 amino acids. Germline CDR1 and CDR2: SGHRS and YFSETQ. CDR3 residues: CASSLRVETQYF. CDR3 DNA: TGCGCCAGCAGCTTGCGGGTAGAGACCCAGTACTTC.

For the CDR3, the DNA is TGTGCCACCAGCAGAGAAGGGACAGGGGTTAATGAAAAACTGTTTTTT. It translates to CATSREGTGVNEKLFF. V usage is TRBV15 and J usage is TRBJ1-4; 10 bases line up with TRBD1. After removal of 0 bases from V and 4 bases from J, the junction contained 2 bases not matched to a gene. This CDR3 spans 16 amino acids. CDR1 LNHNV and CDR2 YYDKDF come from the germline V gene (reference sequence).

V is TRBV4-3 and J is TRBJ2-1, with D tentatively TRBD1 or TRBD2 (6 bases each). This CDR3 region has 15 residues. V was trimmed by 1 base and J by 4 bases, leaving 11 bases between them. CDR1 and CDR2 from the germline V gene are LGHNA and YSLEER. The CDR3 loop is CASSQGGARYNEQFF. The CDR3 DNA reads as TGCGCCAGCAGCCAAGGGGGGGCACGTTACAATGAGCAGTTCTTC.

The V gene is TRBV5-1, the J gene TRBJ2-1, with 10 bases that match TRBD2. The junction had 7 bases not matched to a gene; V was cut back by 5 bases and J by 5 bases. CDR1 and CDR2 from the germline V gene are SGHRS and YFSETQ. The length of the CDR3 is 15 residues. The CDR3 spells CASRAPGLAHNEQFF. In DNA form, the CDR3 reads TGCGCCAGCAGGGCACCGGGACTAGCGCACAATGAGCAGTTCTTC.

V is TRBV6-1 and J is TRBJ2-1; 7 positions agree with TRBD2. CDR3 length: 14 residues. The junction had 10 bases not matched to a gene; V was cut back by 8 bases and J by 6 bases. CDR1 and CDR2 from the germline V gene are MNHNS and SASEGT. Here the CDR3 DNA reads TGTGCCAGCTCCCCCGGACTAGGGAGCAATGAGCAGTTCTTC. This translates into CASSPGLGSNEQFF.

J is TRBJ1-2 and V is TRBV15, with D perhaps TRBD1 (6 bases). CDR1 and CDR2 (germline): LNHNV, YYDKDF (reference sequence). V was cut by 0 bases and J by 6 bases, with 23 bases left in between. The CDR3 length is 18 residues. CDR3 nucleotide sequence: TGTGCCACCAGCAGAGATCCGGGGGCACAGGGAGTAATGGATGGCTACACCTTC. It codes for CATSRDPGAQGVMDGYTF.

This clone occurred a few times. Other DNA sequences within the sample encode an identical CDR3. In nucleotides, the CDR3 is TGCAGTGCTACTGAGAACACTGAAGCTTTCTTT. The encoded protein is CSATENTEAFF. The chain uses TRBV20-1 and TRBJ1-1; D ambiguous. Trimming cost V 4 bases and J 1 base, with 4 bases left between them. Germline-derived CDR1 and CDR2 are DFQATT and SNEGSKA (reference sequence). The CDR3 spans 11 residues.

The CDR3 DNA reads TGTGCCAGCATTCCACAGGGGGCAGGATCACCCCTCCACTTT. It encodes CASIPQGAGSPLHF. The rearrangement joins TRBV2 to TRBJ1-6; 9 nucleotides match TRBD1. The junction had 8 bases not matched to a gene; V was cut back by 7 bases and J by 10 bases. The germline gives CDR1 SNHLY, CDR2 FYNNEI. This CDR3 has 14 amino acids.

On this clone: This CDR3 is also generated by other DNA sequences in the sample. The chain combines TRBV10-1 with TRBJ2-1, with a possible D match to TRBD2 (7 bases). Germline CDR1 WNHNN, CDR2 SYGVQD (reference sequence). With 3 bases removed from V and 3 bases from J, the gap between germline ends came to 15 bases. The CDR3 sequence is 16 residues long. The CDR3: CASSESSGGLYNEQFF. CDR3 DNA sequence: TGCGCCAGCAGTGAATCATCCGGGGGGCTCTACAATGAGCAGTTCTTC.

The rearrangement uses TRBV6-5 and TRBJ1-1; TRBD1 might be the D (5 bases). This CDR3 contains 15 residues. Germline V gene lookup returns CDR1 MNHEY and CDR2 SVGAGI. V was trimmed by 2 bases and J by 4 bases, leaving 14 bases between them. CDR3 coding DNA: TGTGCCAGCAGTTACCTCCCGGGGGGACGCACTGAAGCTTTCTTT. Translation gives CASSYLPGGRTEAFF.

Only a few counts were recorded for this clone. The chain joins TRBV30 to TRBJ1-5; 7 bases fit TRBD1. Germline assignment: CDR1 GTSNPN and CDR2 SVGIG (reference sequence). Unmatched junction bases numbered 5, after V lost 2 bases and J lost 1 base. CDR3 length equals 15 residues. CDR3: CAWSNRGGSNQPQHF. The CDR3 DNA is TGTGCCTGGAGTAACAGGGGAGGCAGCAATCAGCCCCAGCATTTT.

The chain recombines TRBV4-1 with TRBJ1-1; D gene uncertain. Germline V gene lookup returns CDR1 MGHRA and CDR2 YSYEKL. The germline V and J ends were trimmed by 1 base and 0 bases, with 9 bases remaining between them. The CDR3 contains 15 residues. CDR3 region: CASSQVQELNTEAFF. CDR3 bases: TGCGCCAGCAGCCAAGTTCAGGAGTTGAACACTGAAGCTTTCTTT.